A single sample gave rise to the 31 T cell receptor beta chains below, sequenced in a study of monozygotic twins with inflammatory bowel disease. For each CDR3 protein, TCRdb gives one entry from its re-call of the 5' RACE reads, without DNA. This sample contains more than 350,000 distinct CDR3 sequences. Sequencing was carried out using blood. The receptor source for this set is a human donor with ulcerative colitis or Crohn's disease, or a healthy co-twin of an affected twin (not recorded which).

The chain recombines TRBV12-3 or TRBV12-4 with TRBJ1-1; the D call from TCRdb, TRBD1, cannot be confirmed without DNA. The CDR3 totals 14 residues. The CDR3 loop is CASSQGTGSTEAFF.

V is TRBV18 and J is TRBJ2-7; with no DNA, the TCRdb D assignment of TRBD1 cannot be verified. CDR1 is KGHSH and CDR2 is LQKENI in the germline V gene. The CDR3 extends over 13 amino acids. CDR3 region: CASRSGQTYEQYF. Full variable domain (remainder filled in from reference TRBV18 and TRBJ2-7): NAGVMQNPRHLVRRRGQEARLRCSPMKGHSHVYWYRQLPEEGLKFMVYLQKENIIDESGMPKERFSAEFPKEGPSILRIQQVVRGDSAAYFCASRSGQTYEQYFGPGTRLTVT.

The rearrangement links TRBV20-1 to TRBJ2-7; the TCRdb D gene call, TRBD2, has no DNA to confirm it. Germline CDR1 reads DFQATT; CDR2 reads SNEGSKA (reference sequence). The CDR3 is 14 amino acids. CDR3 loop: CSAGTSAARYEQYF.

The rearrangement joins TRBV7-9 to TRBJ1-5. Germline V gene lookup returns CDR1 SEHNR and CDR2 FQNEAQ (reference sequence). The CDR3 loop spans 13 amino acids. The CDR3 loop reads CASSLDGVQPQHF.

The rearrangement uses TRBV7-2 and TRBJ2-1; TCRdb proposes TRBD1, but this gene call is untestable without DNA. The CDR3 length is 16 residues. The germline V gene encodes CDR1 SGHTA and CDR2 FQGNSA. The CDR3 is CASSLEAGTVYNEQFF. The full variable domain, in which reference TRBV7-2 and TRBJ2-1 provide the parts outside the CDR3, is GAGVSQSPSNKVTEKGKDVELRCDPISGHTALYWYRQSLGQGLEFLIYFQGNSAPDKSGLPSDRFSAERTGGSVSTLTIQRTQQEDSAVYLCASSLEAGTVYNEQFFGPGTRLTVL.

V is TRBV6-2 or TRBV6-3 and J is TRBJ2-4; TCRdb designates TRBD1, a call that cannot be tested without DNA. This CDR3 contains 14 residues. The germline CDR1 and CDR2 sequences are MNHEY and SVGEGT. This chain's CDR3 is CASSFRQGLNIQYF.

The chain combines TRBV5-1 with TRBJ2-7; TCRdb gives TRBD1 as the D gene, but with no DNA this cannot be confirmed. There are 16 residues in the CDR3. The germline CDR1 and CDR2 sequences are SGHRS and YFSETQ. CDR3 loop: CASRRGTSGAAYEQYF.

The chain carries TRBV2 and TRBJ1-5; lacking DNA, the TRBD1 call made by TCRdb goes unchecked. This CDR3 has 17 residues. Germline V gene data show CDR1 as SNHLY and CDR2 as FYNNEI. CDR3 protein: CASSEEVKVRGYQPQHF.

The chain uses TRBV7-9 and TRBJ1-1; TCRdb calls TRBD1, which cannot be checked without DNA. The CDR3 spans 14 residues. Germline CDR1 SEHNR, CDR2 FQNEAQ (reference sequence). The CDR3 reads CASSSKQGGTEAFF.

The V and J genes are TRBV30 and TRBJ2-1. This CDR3 comprises 13 residues. Germline loops: CDR1 GTSNPN, CDR2 SVGIG (reference sequence). The chain's CDR3 is CAYNRGSYNEQFF.

The chain joins TRBV6-2 or TRBV6-3 to TRBJ1-1. The length of the CDR3 is 14 residues. Per germline, CDR1 MNHEY and CDR2 SVGEGT. The CDR3 loop reads CASNDLAWGTEAFF.

The chain couples TRBV10-3 to TRBJ2-2; TCRdb's D call of TRBD1 is untestable without DNA. Germline CDR1 reads ENHRY; CDR2 reads SYGVKD. This CDR3 comprises 16 residues. The CDR3 here is CAISEPDRGDTGELFF.

The chain combines TRBV27 with TRBJ2-3. CDR1 and CDR2 from the germline V gene are MNHEY and SMNVEV (reference sequence). The CDR3 covers 15 residues. The CDR3 spells CASSLSSWETDTQYF.

The chain couples TRBV21-1 to TRBJ1-3. TRBV21-1 is given as a pseudogene. The CDR3 length is 16 residues. The CDR3 reads CASSKKGQGSGNTIYF.

The V call is TRBV5-1, the J call TRBJ2-6; there is no DNA to check the TCRdb D call of TRBD1. The germline V gene encodes CDR1 SGHRS and CDR2 YFSETQ. There are 16 residues in the CDR3. The CDR3 is CASKVDPGSGANVLTF.

This chain connects TRBV19 to TRBJ2-2; TCRdb reports TRBD1, a call that lacks DNA to check it against. Germline V gene data show CDR1 as LNHDA and CDR2 as SQIVND (reference sequence). The CDR3 contains 16 residues. CDR3: CASSIRGTAFTGELFF.

The V call is TRBV12-3 or TRBV12-4, the J call TRBJ2-2. The CDR3 sequence is 14 residues long. CDR3 sequence reads: CASSFGRKTGELFF.

The rearrangement joins TRBV5-1 to TRBJ1-5. Germline CDR1 and CDR2: SGHRS and YFSETQ. The length of the CDR3 is 13 residues. CDR3 amino acids: CASSMTVDQPQHF. The entire variable domain, with the rest obtained from reference TRBV5-1 and TRBJ1-5, is as follows: KAGVTQTPRYLIKTRGQQVTLSCSPISGHRSVSWYQQTPGQGLQFLFEYFSETQRNKGNFPGRFSGRQFSNSRSEMNVSTLELGDSALYLCASSMTVDQPQHFGDGTRLSIL.

This chain links TRBV7-2 with TRBJ2-2. The CDR3 is 14 residues long. In germline, CDR1 is SGHTA, CDR2 FQGNSA. This CDR3 reads CASSSRLNTGELFF.

This sequence joins TRBV27 and TRBJ2-7; TCRdb names TRBD2, which stays unverified in the absence of DNA. Germline lookup yields CDR1 MNHEY and CDR2 SMNVEV (reference sequence). The length of the CDR3 is 15 residues. CDR3 sequence reads: CASRLSSGSMYEQYF.

The chain recombines TRBV18 with TRBJ2-3. The CDR3 loop spans 13 amino acids. Per germline, CDR1 KGHSH and CDR2 LQKENI. The CDR3 is CASSPYTSPTQYF. Filled out from reference TRBV18 and TRBJ2-3, the complete variable domain reads NAGVMQNPRHLVRRRGQEARLRCSPMKGHSHVYWYRQLPEEGLKFMVYLQKENIIDESGMPKERFSAEFPKEGPSILRIQQVVRGDSAAYFCASSPYTSPTQYFGPGTRLTVL.

Here the CDR3 reads CSVKEGGYEQYF. This sequence joins TRBV29-1 and TRBJ2-7; with no DNA, the TCRdb D assignment of TRBD1 cannot be verified. This CDR3 is built from 12 residues. The germline V gene has CDR1 SQVTM and CDR2 ANQGSEA.

J is TRBJ2-3 and V is TRBV5-1; TCRdb calls TRBD2, which cannot be checked without DNA. This CDR3 has 17 residues. Germline V gene lookup returns CDR1 SGHRS and CDR2 YFSETQ. The CDR3 is CASSSWTSGVLTDTQYF. The variable domain in full, with the rest retrieved from reference TRBV5-1 and TRBJ2-3, is KAGVTQTPRYLIKTRGQQVTLSCSPISGHRSVSWYQQTPGQGLQFLFEYFSETQRNKGNFPGRFSGRQFSNSRSEMNVSTLELGDSALYLCASSSWTSGVLTDTQYFGPGTRLTVL.

The J gene is TRBJ2-7, the V gene TRBV5-5; TCRdb gives TRBD2 as the D gene, but with no DNA this cannot be confirmed. The CDR3 sequence is 16 residues long. Germline-derived CDR1 and CDR2 are SGHKS and YYEKEE (reference sequence). The CDR3 protein is CASSREFADRSYEQYF.

V and J are TRBV10-1 and TRBJ2-7. From germline, CDR1 is WNHNN and CDR2 SYGVQD (reference sequence). The CDR3 totals 14 residues. This CDR3 reads CASTEAGASYEQYF.

The chain's CDR3 is CASSLIGHYRDRSGNGYTF. The chain employs TRBV11-1 and TRBJ1-2; the TRBD1 assignment by TCRdb is unverifiable without DNA. CDR1 SGHAT and CDR2 FQDESV come from the germline V gene (reference sequence). The CDR3 totals 19 residues.

The chain is built from TRBV12-3 or TRBV12-4 and TRBJ2-7. This CDR3 is 14 amino acids long. The CDR3 protein is CASSLAVSYGEQYF.

The chain has TRBV7-9 and TRBJ2-7; checking the TCRdb D call of TRBD2 is not possible without DNA. Germline CDR1 and CDR2: SEHNR and FQNEAQ (reference sequence). The CDR3 has 15 residues. The CDR3 spells CASSLGGGAPYEQYF.

The V gene is TRBV5-1, the J gene TRBJ2-7; TCRdb picks TRBD2, but there is no DNA to check that call. The CDR3 runs to 14 residues. Looked up from germline, CDR1 is SGHRS and CDR2 is YFSETQ. The CDR3 sequence is CASSLGTSDYEQYF.

This chain joins TRBV5-1 and TRBJ2-1; TCRdb calls TRBD1, which cannot be checked without DNA. The CDR3 spans 17 residues. Germline V gene sequence: CDR1 SGHRS, CDR2 YFSETQ. This CDR3 reads CASSLPGERGRNNEQFF.

The V and J genes are TRBV7-2 and TRBJ2-7; with no DNA, the TCRdb D assignment of TRBD1 cannot be verified. The length of the CDR3 is 16 residues. Germline CDR1 SGHTA, CDR2 FQGNSA. CDR3 sequence: CASSPVGTGIPYEQYF.